Many counts were recorded for the clone carrying this TCR beta chain. Two oligonucleotides, mixed equimolar, formed the beta constant-region primer covering TRBC1 and TRBC2. TCRdb passed the UMI-ligation and nested PCR reads through MiXCR, listing each CDR3 protein once. The table lists tens of thousands of distinct CDR3 sequences, under 15% of them singletons. The data originate from a study of naive and memory T cell subsets. The CDR3 has 11 amino acids. The V end lost 5 bases, the J end lost 14 bases, and 15 bases lay between the germline ends. The V gene is TRBV12-3 or TRBV12-4, the J gene TRBJ1-2; TRBD1 is a possible D gene (6 bases). The TCR originated in a human donor in good health. The sequenced sample was central memory CD4+ T cells from blood. The CDR3 loop is CASSNRDTQTF. CDR3 bases: TGTGCCAGCAGTAACCGGGACACCCAGACCTTC.